The rows below give T cell receptor beta chains drawn from one sample of a study of blood T cell repertoires in COVID-19. Here immunoSEQ multiplex PCR was the method, and the copy in TCRdb shows in-frame clones only, minus some. The data contain 300,000 to 400,000 clones, roughly 87% of them seen just once; the ten biggest clones take up roughly 1%. Sequenced sample: PBMCs or T cells enriched from blood (not recorded which). The receptor source for this set is a woman aged 25-40 years who had recovered from COVID-19. Each CDR3 is given with its conserved first and last residue. A D gene is named only where the DNA matches it firmly. Expanded clones are given a class, and other clones once, few, many or no size at all.

d_gene	v_gene	j_gene	abundance	CDR3nt	CDR3aa
.	TRBV24-1	TRBJ2-7	once	TGTGCCACCAGTGCGCACGGTTACGAGCAGTACTTC	CATSAHGYEQYF
TRBD1	TRBV7-9	TRBJ1-1	.	TGTGCCAGCAGCAAACAGGGGGCTACTGCTGAAGCTTTCTTT	CASSKQGATAEAFF
TRBD2	TRBV19	TRBJ2-2	.	TGTGCCAGTAGTATTGGACTAGCGGGGGGTACCGGGGAGCTGTTTTTT	CASSIGLAGGTGELFF
.	TRBV19	TRBJ2-7	once	TGTGCCAGTAGTACTGCCCCGGGAAACGAGCAGTACTTC	CASSTAPGNEQYF
TRBD2	TRBV27	TRBJ2-1	once	TGTGCCAGCAGTCCGAGGAATCTAGCGGGGGGGCCGGGTGAGCAGTTCTTC	CASSPRNLAGGPGEQFF
TRBD2	TRBV5-6	TRBJ2-5	.	TGTGCCAGCAGCTTTACGGGGGGGGCCGTGGAGACCCAGTACTTC	CASSFTGGAVETQYF
.	TRBV11-2	TRBJ2-1	.	TGTGCCAGCAGCTTTTCCGGAGGGCTGGGAAATGAGCAGTTCTTC	CASSFSGGLGNEQFF
TRBD2	TRBV19	TRBJ2-3	.	TGTGCCAGTAGTCCGCGGACTAGCGGGGGCCCAGGCATCGCAGATACGCAGTATTTT	CASSPRTSGGPGIADTQYF
.	TRBV21-1	TRBJ1-1	few	TGTGCCAGCAGCCTCTTCCCCAGGCACATTGGGCAGGCGAACACTGAAGCTTTCTTT	CASSLFPRHIGQANTEAFF
.	TRBV28	TRBJ1-1	once	TGTGCCAGCCAACCGGACAGACCTTTGAACACTGAAGCTTTCTTT	CASQPDRPLNTEAFF
.	TRBV20-1	TRBJ2-4	.	TGCAGTGCTAGACAGGAAAACATTCAGTACTTC	CSARQENIQYF
TRBD2	TRBV27	TRBJ2-7	.	TGTGCCAGCAGTTCGGGACTAGCGGGTTACGAGCAGTACTTC	CASSSGLAGYEQYF
TRBD1	TRBV27	TRBJ2-1	.	TGTGCCAGCAGCGAGACAGGGCCTCACTACAATGAGCAGTTCTTC	CASSETGPHYNEQFF
.	TRBV4-1	TRBJ2-7	.	TGCGCCAGCAGCCAAGATTCAGGAGGGGGGGCCCTAGAGCAGTACTTC	CASSQDSGGGALEQYF
.	TRBV27	TRBJ1-6	.	TGTGCCAGCAGTTCGGAGAGCTCCTATAATTCACCCCTCCACTTT	CASSSESSYNSPLHF
.	TRBV10-3	TRBJ2-2	.	TGTGCCATCAGTGAGTCGCCGGGGGGCCGGGGAACCGGGGAGCTGTTTTTT	CAISESPGGRGTGELFF
.	TRBV10-3	TRBJ1-1	.	TGTGCCATCAGTGTGGGGGGGATGAACACTGAAGCTTTCTTT	CAISVGGMNTEAFF
.	TRBV10-3	TRBJ1-5	.	TGTGCCATCAGTGATTACGACAGATATAGCAATCAGCCCCAGCATTTT	CAISDYDRYSNQPQHF
TRBD1	TRBV7-8	TRBJ2-1	.	TGTGCCAGCAGCTTAAGGACAGGGGGCTACAATGAGCAGTTCTTC	CASSLRTGGYNEQFF
TRBD2	TRBV28	TRBJ2-2	few	TGTGCCAGCACCGATCGAAGCGGGGGGATCACCGGGGAGCTGTTTTTT	CASTDRSGGITGELFF
.	TRBV7-9	TRBJ1-5	.	TGTGCCAGCAGCTTAGTCGGGGTGAGTCAGCCCCAGCATTTT	CASSLVGVSQPQHF
.	TRBV2	TRBJ2-2	.	TGTGCCAGCGGGGCCGGGAGCAACACCGGGGAGCTGTTTTTT	CASGAGSNTGELFF
TRBD1	TRBV5-1	TRBJ1-4	.	TGCGCCAGCAGCTACGGGACAGGGGCCCTTGCAACTAATGAAAAACTGTTTTTT	CASSYGTGALATNEKLFF
.	TRBV6-5	TRBJ2-3	once	TGTGCCAGCAGTTACTCCCAGGGAACAGATACGCAGTATTTT	CASSYSQGTDTQYF
.	TRBV3-1/TRBV3-2	TRBJ1-2	.	TGTGCCAGCAGCCTCCGACTACATGGCTACACCTTC	CASSLRLHGYTF
.	TRBV5-1	TRBJ1-4	.	TGCGCCAGCAGCTTGGGGGGCGTAACTAATGAAAAACTGTTTTTT	CASSLGGVTNEKLFF
TRBD1	TRBV2	TRBJ2-1	.	TGTGCCAGCAGGGATGAGACAGGGGGCGCAATGGATGAGCAGTTCTTC	CASRDETGGAMDEQFF
.	TRBV7-6	TRBJ1-1	.	TGTGCCAGCAGCCCCGGGGAGACGGGGGATGCTGAAGCTTTCTTT	CASSPGETGDAEAFF
TRBD1	TRBV4-1	TRBJ1-1	.	TGCGCCAGCAGCCAAGGGCAGGGGGCTTGGGACACTGAAGCTTTCTTT	CASSQGQGAWDTEAFF
.	TRBV28	TRBJ1-2	.	TGTGCCAGCAGTTCCGGGACATCTGGTAACTATGGCTACACCTTC	CASSSGTSGNYGYTF
TRBD2	TRBV7-8	TRBJ2-1	.	TGTGCCAGCAGCTTAGGTAGCGGGGTCGTTGAGCAGTTCTTC	CASSLGSGVVEQFF
.	TRBV15	TRBJ1-1	.	TGTGCCACCAGCAGAGATCGGGAAACTGAAGCTTTCTTT	CATSRDRETEAFF
TRBD1	TRBV28	TRBJ2-7	few	TGTGCCAGCAGTTCAACCCTGACAGGGGCCTACGAGCAGTACTTC	CASSSTLTGAYEQYF
.	TRBV4-3	TRBJ1-4	.	TGCGCCAGCAGCCAAGACACGAATGGGGGCGTGATGCTGTTTTTT	CASSQDTNGGVMLFF
TRBD2	TRBV5-1	TRBJ2-3	once	TGCGCCAGCAGCTTGACTAGCGGGGGGTCAGATACGCAGTATTTT	CASSLTSGGSDTQYF
.	TRBV28	TRBJ1-5	.	TGTGCCAGCACTGGGTGGGAGGGGGGCGGTGACAATCAGCCCCAGCATTTT	CASTGWEGGGDNQPQHF
TRBD1	TRBV7-2	TRBJ1-5	.	TGTGCCAGCAGCTTAGGCAGGGGGGCTCAGCCCCAGCATTTT	CASSLGRGAQPQHF
TRBD2	TRBV14	TRBJ2-5	.	TGTGCCAGCAGCCAAGACATCTCCGGGAGGAAAGAGACCCAGTACTTC	CASSQDISGRKETQYF
.	TRBV19	TRBJ1-5	.	TGTGCCAGTAGTATAAACAACCAGCCCCAGCATTTT	CASSINNQPQHF
TRBD1	TRBV7-6	TRBJ1-4	.	TGTGCCAGCAGCTTGGAGGGGGCCAGGGGGGAAAAACTGTTTTTT	CASSLEGARGEKLFF
TRBD1	TRBV18	TRBJ1-5	.	TGTGCCAGCTCACCTCGGGACAGGCAAACCAATCAGCCCCAGCATTTT	CASSPRDRQTNQPQHF
.	TRBV5-8	TRBJ2-5	.	TGTGCCAGCAGCTTGGGCAGGAGGGCTTGGGAGACCCAGTACTTC	CASSLGRRAWETQYF
.	TRBV30	TRBJ1-6	.	TGTGCCTGGTCGGAAGGGGGAAGTTCACCCCTCCACTTT	CAWSEGGSSPLHF
TRBD1	TRBV15	TRBJ1-4	.	TGTGCCACCAGCAGCGAACAGGGGGCTCGGGGTGAAAAACTGTTTTTT	CATSSEQGARGEKLFF
.	TRBV2	TRBJ1-4	.	TGTGCCAGCAGTGTGACAGGATCGCATGAAAAACTGTTTTTT	CASSVTGSHEKLFF
TRBD1	TRBV9	TRBJ1-1	.	TGTGCCAGCAGCACCCGACAGGGGCGTTCGGGTGAAGCTTTCTTT	CASSTRQGRSGEAFF
.	TRBV6-6	TRBJ2-1	.	TGTGCCACCATCGGGGCACAGGGTCCTCGCAATGAGCAGTTCTTC	CATIGAQGPRNEQFF
TRBD1	TRBV14	TRBJ1-2	.	TGTGCCAGCAGCCGACCCACAGGGGACTATGGCTACACCTTC	CASSRPTGDYGYTF
.	TRBV6-5	TRBJ1-5	.	TGTGCCAGCACCACGGAGGGCAATCAGCCCCAGCATTTT	CASTTEGNQPQHF
TRBD1	TRBV28	TRBJ1-5	.	TGTGCCAGCACCATCACAGGGGGCGAGGGCAATCAGCCCCAGCATTTT	CASTITGGEGNQPQHF
.	TRBV28	TRBJ1-2	.	TGTGCCAGCAGAAAGTCAGGGAAAGATGGCTACACCTTC	CASRKSGKDGYTF
.	TRBV5-1	TRBJ1-2	.	TGCGCCAGCAGCTTGCGGACAGATTCTAACTATGGCTACACCTTC	CASSLRTDSNYGYTF